A single sample gave rise to the 21 T cell receptor beta chains below, sequenced in a study of T cells in Graves' hyperthyroidism and ophthalmopathy. Amplified TCR beta CDR3 regions came from RNA transcripts. With the HTBI primer set, the TCR CDR3 went through a first round of RT-PCR. TCRdb called the multiplex PCR reads again in MiXCR, with one record for every CDR3 protein. The table has 300,000 to 450,000 distinct CDR3 sequences, 18% seen once; the top ten hold 15%. Source material: blood. The receptors come from a woman aged 40 to 49 with Graves' ophthalmopathy.

This clonotype has only a few counts. This sequence joins TRBV7-3 and TRBJ2-5; 7 nucleotides line up with TRBD2. The CDR3 runs to 16 residues. Germline trimming cut 5 bases from V and 5 bases from J; bases unmatched to any gene: 14. CDR1 and CDR2 (germline): SGHTA, FQGTGA. CDR3 sequence: CASSPLTGGAGETQYF. CDR3 sequence (DNA): TGTGCCAGCAGCCCCCTAACGGGAGGAGCGGGTGAGACCCAGTACTTC.

The V and J genes are TRBV4-1 and TRBJ1-5, with a tentative D call TRBD1 (6 bases). Germline CDR1 MGHRA, CDR2 YSYEKL. V was pared by 1 base and J by 8 bases, with 15 bases between. The CDR3 loop spans 15 amino acids. In nucleotides, the CDR3 is TGCGCCAGCAGCCAAGTGTCAGGGGCAACGAAGCCCCAGCATTTT. It is translated as CASSQVSGATKPQHF.

The V gene is TRBV12-3 or TRBV12-4, the J gene TRBJ1-2; a possible D gene is TRBD1 (6 bases). CDR3 length: 13 amino acids. V dropped 3 bases and J dropped 6 bases, with 11 bases sitting between them. CDR3 sequence: CASSFGGHNGYTF. As DNA, the CDR3 is TGTGCCAGCAGTTTCGGGGGGCATAATGGCTACACCTTC.

This clonotype was found many times. The rearrangement joins TRBV12-3 or TRBV12-4 to TRBJ2-5; 7 bases match TRBD2. Losses at the gene ends were 5 bases for V and 5 bases for J; bases not matched to a gene: 8. The CDR3 is 14 residues long. CDR3 DNA sequence: TGTGCCAGCAGTCCAGCGGGAAGAGGCGAGACCCAGTACTTC. Protein product: CASSPAGRGETQYF.

This clonotype occurred once. The chain recombines TRBV5-1 with TRBJ2-2; D remains unclear. Germline CDR1 SGHRS, CDR2 YFSETQ. The CDR3 runs 16 residues. Trimming removed 5 bases from V and 1 base from J, with 15 bases in between. The CDR3 sequence is CASSWAARRNTGELFF. CDR3 in DNA: TGCGCCAGCAGTTGGGCTGCAAGGAGGAACACCGGGGAGCTGTTTTTT.

This clonotype was counted many times. The chain recombines TRBV11-1 with TRBJ2-7; 11 positions agree with TRBD2. The germline V gene has CDR1 SGHAT and CDR2 FQDESV (reference sequence). After removal of 4 bases from V and 0 bases from J, the junction contained 14 bases not matched to a gene. This CDR3 spans 19 amino acids. The CDR3 sequence: CASSSTGLAGGDSSYEQYF. Here the CDR3 DNA reads TGTGCCAGCAGCTCAACAGGGCTAGCGGGAGGAGATTCCTCCTACGAGCAGTACTTC. Using reference TRBV11-1 and TRBJ2-7 for the parts outside the CDR3, the full variable domain is EAEVAQSPRYKITEKSQAVAFWCDPISGHATLYWYRQILGQGPELLVQFQDESVVDDSQLPKDRFSAERLKGVDSTLKIQPAELGDSAMYLCASSSTGLAGGDSSYEQYFGPGTRLTVT.

Ten or more counts support this clonotype. This chain uses TRBV27 with TRBJ1-6, with D tentatively TRBD1 (6 bases). The CDR3 loop spans 16 amino acids. V dropped 2 bases and J dropped 4 bases, with 12 bases sitting between them. Germline V lookup: CDR1 MNHEY, CDR2 SMNVEV (reference sequence). This chain's CDR3 is CASSLGGTLYNSPLHF. CDR3 nucleotides: TGTGCCAGCAGTTTAGGCGGGACACTTTATAATTCACCCCTCCACTTT.

This clonotype showed up many times. The chain is built from TRBV28 and TRBJ2-1; D is possibly TRBD2 (6 bases). The germline CDR1 and CDR2 sequences are MDHEN and SYDVKM. This CDR3 has 15 residues. V shed 7 bases and J shed 8 bases, with 21 bases lying between them. The CDR3 DNA sequence: TGTGCCAGCAAAGAAGGGGCGAAAGGACTATATGAGCAGTTCTTC. It specifies CASKEGAKGLYEQFF.

This clonotype appeared many times. This sequence joins TRBV24-1 and TRBJ2-5; D may be TRBD1 (5 bases). V gave up 2 bases and J gave up 5 bases, with 17 bases separating them. The CDR3 extends over 16 amino acids. Germline CDR1 and CDR2: KGHDR and SFDVKD. CDR3 in amino acids: CATSDSGYGAGETQYF. The CDR3 region has the DNA TGTGCCACCAGTGATTCGGGTTACGGAGCAGGGGAGACCCAGTACTTC.

This clonotype was counted many times. The chain employs TRBV3-1 and TRBJ1-1; D remains unclear. Trimming left V 11 bases short and J 5 bases short, with 21 bases between. The CDR3 loop spans 14 amino acids. Germline CDR1 is LGHDT and CDR2 is YNNKEL (reference sequence). The CDR3 protein is CAVGLGGVVTEAFF. CDR3 bases: TGTGCCGTAGGTTTAGGTGGGGTTGTGACTGAAGCTTTCTTT.

This clonotype was detected ten times or more. This rearrangement joins TRBV7-2 to TRBJ2-2; maybe TRBD1 (7 bases). Trimming stripped 5 bases from V and 8 bases from J, with 15 bases between. CDR1 is SGHTA, CDR2 FQGNSA, per germline. The CDR3 has 14 amino acids. DNA of the CDR3: TGTGCCAGCAGCCGGCCAGGGGGGAGAGGGGAGCTGTTTTTT. Amino acid sequence: CASSRPGGRGELFF.

This clonotype was counted many times. V usage is TRBV20-1 and J usage is TRBJ2-7, with a possible D match to TRBD2 (6 bases). Germline V lookup: CDR1 DFQATT, CDR2 SNEGSKA (reference sequence). The CDR3 runs to 14 residues. Trimming took off 6 bases at V and 2 bases at J, with 17 bases between the two ends. DNA for the CDR3: TGCAGTGCCCTAGCGATGACTATGACCTACGAGCAGTACTTC. As protein: CSALAMTMTYEQYF.

This clonotype showed up many times. The chain employs TRBV12-5 and TRBJ1-5, with D unclear. Trimming removed 0 bases from V and 5 bases from J, with 14 bases in between. CDR1 and CDR2 from the germline V gene are LGHNT and FRNRAP. The CDR3 is 16 amino acids. This chain's CDR3 is CASGLVRRSYDQPQHF. The CDR3 coding sequence is TGTGCTAGTGGTTTGGTACGGCGCAGTTATGATCAGCCCCAGCATTTT. Full variable domain (missing parts from reference TRBV12-5 and TRBJ1-5): DARVTQTPRHKVTEMGQEVTMRCQPILGHNTVFWYRQTMMQGLELLAYFRNRAPLDDSGMPKDRFSAEMPDATLATLKIQPSEPRDSAVYFCASGLVRRSYDQPQHFGDGTRLSIL.

The V call is TRBV15, the J call TRBJ2-5; no reliable D call. Trimming took 5 bases from V and 2 from J, leaving 3 bases between them. Germline V CDR1 and CDR2: LNHNV, YYDKDF (reference sequence). The CDR3 extends over 11 amino acids. The CDR3 protein is CATSAQETQYF. For the CDR3, the DNA is TGTGCCACCAGCGCGCAAGAGACCCAGTACTTC.

This clonotype came up many times. J is TRBJ2-2 and V is TRBV28; 7 bases line up with TRBD1. The CDR3 totals 16 residues. Germline lookup yields CDR1 MDHEN and CDR2 SYDVKM. V lost 3 bases, J lost 6 bases, and 10 bases stayed unmatched. The CDR3 region is CASSFLDRPKSGELFF. In DNA, the CDR3 is TGTGCCAGCAGTTTTCTGGACAGGCCGAAGTCCGGGGAGCTGTTTTTT.

This clonotype has ten or more counts. This chain uses TRBV27 with TRBJ1-2; the D is unclear. V lost 3 bases to trimming and J lost 5 bases, with 16 bases between them. CDR3 length: 15 residues. The germline gives CDR1 MNHEY, CDR2 SMNVEV (reference sequence). The CDR3 protein is CASSLTLTNHYGYTF. CDR3 nucleotide sequence: TGTGCCAGCAGTTTGACACTGACTAACCATTATGGCTACACCTTC.

This clonotype was detected ten times or more. The genes are TRBV11-2 and TRBJ1-1; TRBD1 might be the D (5 bases). Germline V gene sequence: CDR1 SGHAT, CDR2 FQNNGV. The CDR3 contains 15 residues. The ends were cut back, 1 base at V and 5 bases at J, with 14 bases in the middle. Written as DNA, the CDR3 is TGTGCCAGCAGCTTAGTCCAGGGAAGGGAGACTGAAGCTTTCTTT. Amino acid sequence: CASSLVQGRETEAFF.

This clonotype was picked up many times. This chain connects TRBV20-1 to TRBJ2-7, with a weak D call TRBD2 (5 bases). Germline V CDR1 and CDR2: DFQATT, SNEGSKA (reference sequence). V was cut by 2 bases and J by 2 bases, with 13 bases left in between. CDR3 size: 14 residues. The CDR3 loop is CSARMTGSTYEQYF. The CDR3 region has the DNA TGCAGTGCTAGAATGACGGGATCCACCTACGAGCAGTACTTC.

This clonotype has a count of ten or more. The rearrangement joins TRBV4-1 to TRBJ2-2, with TRBD2 matching over 10 bases. Losses at the gene ends were 2 bases for V and 1 base for J; bases not matched to a gene: 13. CDR3 length equals 20 residues. Germline V gene lookup returns CDR1 MGHRA and CDR2 YSYEKL. The CDR3 nucleotides read TGCGCCAGCAGCCAAAACGACTACCTAGCGGGAGTCGAGAACACCGGGGAGCTGTTTTTT. Protein: CASSQNDYLAGVENTGELFF.

This clonotype was counted many times. This sequence joins TRBV27 and TRBJ2-2; D is perhaps TRBD2 (5 bases). Germline V gene sequence: CDR1 MNHEY, CDR2 SMNVEV (reference sequence). Between the trimmed V and J ends, which lost 2 bases and 3 bases, there was a span of 16 bases. This CDR3 has 17 amino acids. CDR3 nucleotides: TGTGCCAGCAGTTTACGGGGTCCGTTTGATTACACCGGGGAGCTGTTTTTT. This gives the protein CASSLRGPFDYTGELFF.

This clonotype was detected ten times or more. The chain carries TRBV7-9 and TRBJ1-2; the D is unclear. CDR1 and CDR2 (germline): SEHNR, FQNEAQ (reference sequence). This CDR3 is built from 13 residues. The ends were cut back, 0 bases at V and 8 bases at J, with 10 bases in the middle. The CDR3 nucleotides are TGTGCCAGCAGCTTAGCGAGGGATTCAGGCTACACCTTC. Its protein is CASSLARDSGYTF.